The table lists the clone carrying this T cell receptor (beta chain) with a count of one. V was cut by 1 base and J by 5 bases, with 15 bases left in between. This CDR3 is 16 amino acids long. CDR1 is LGHDT and CDR2 is YNNKEL in the germline V gene (reference sequence). Clinical histories supplied by participants themselves formed the basis of cohort assignment. In the original analysis: Amplification from reference gene primers served as the basis for estimated nucleated cell counts. The data were produced by immunoSEQ multiplex PCR, yet TCRdb's version contains in-frame clones alone and is incomplete. The V and J calls and clone size were taken over from that table, and D and trimming were inferred from the DNA. This table holds roughly 350,000 clones, about 92% found once. The entry originates in a study of blood T cell repertoires in COVID-19. Overall study context: T cells, B-cell-depleted T cells, or PBMCs provided the cDNA or gDNA that served as material.

The chain employs TRBV3-1 (or the pseudogene TRBV3-2) and TRBJ1-5; D is ambiguous. The TCR originated in a woman aged 30 to 39 who had recovered from COVID-19. Sequencing was done on a sample of PBMCs or T cells enriched from blood (not recorded which). Here the CDR3 DNA reads TGTGCCAGCAGCCAAGGAGGGTCCGGAGGAGATCAGCCCCAGCATTTT. It codes for CASSQGGSGGDQPQHF.